Given below is one TCR beta chain in context. Its target is not known. The data belong to a study of early stage breast cancer tumors. Study as a whole: Among approximately 12 ER+/PR+/HER2- tumors, eight were ductal, four lobular. Study findings and constraints: Tumor and normal breast were distinguished via blood comparison in most of the 16 patients. Commonly generated sequences made up most enriched TCRB sequences shared between patients. Tumors had around 2.3-fold higher T cell density than normal breast.

Only in-frame clones appear in the TCRdb table, and some are missing; sequencing was by immunoSEQ multiplex PCR. In the table there are about 46,000 clones, around 78% of which are singletons. V trimming: 5 bases; J trimming: 5 bases; junction bases outside the gene matches: 6. Per the germline V gene, CDR1 is MNHNS and CDR2 is SASEGT. This CDR3 is 14 amino acids long. Sequencing used blood. The sequence was obtained from a person in their forties with breast cancer. This chain uses TRBV6-1 with TRBJ2-5; 9 bases fit TRBD2. This CDR3 reads CASSPNSGSETQYF. Here the CDR3 DNA reads TGTGCCAGCAGTCCTAATAGCGGGAGTGAGACCCAGTACTTC.